The 31 T cell receptor beta chains given below trace back to one sample, sequenced in a study of blood T cells in healthy people across ages. It was with a sample-barcoded 5' primer and a J-beta primer mix that a second PCR of roughly 6 to 12 cycles was run. In TCRdb, the 5' RACE reads were re-called with MiXCR into one record per CDR3 protein. The repertoire holds 800,000 to 950,000 distinct CDR3 sequences, with 25% to 30% as singletons. The data were also submitted as part of a second study, on T cells of mothers and their children.

The sequenced material came from blood. These receptors were collected from a woman aged 40 to 50 in good health.

This clonotype occurred a few times. V usage is TRBV20-1 and J usage is TRBJ2-7; D not certain. V was clipped by 5 bases and J by 2 bases, with 10 bases between them. Germline CDR1 and CDR2: DFQATT and SNEGSKA (reference sequence). The CDR3 totals 12 residues. In DNA form, the CDR3 reads TGCAGTGCTCCCGACCAAACCTACGAGCAGTACTTC. Protein product: CSAPDQTYEQYF.

Many counts were recorded for this clonotype. The CDR3 DNA follows: TGTGCCAGCAGCTTATCAAGCGGGGGGTGGGATACGCAGTATTTT. This codes for CASSLSSGGWDTQYF. This sequence joins TRBV7-3 and TRBJ2-3; TRBD2 matches at 9 bases. CDR3 length equals 15 residues. V was pared by 2 bases and J by 6 bases, with 6 bases of the junction left unmatched. Germline CDR1 reads SGHTA; CDR2 reads FQGTGA.

This clonotype was observed a handful of times. The chain recombines TRBV27 with TRBJ1-5; D gene uncertain. Trimming took 3 bases from V and 0 from J, leaving 15 bases between them. There are 17 residues in the CDR3. CDR1 and CDR2 (germline): MNHEY, SMNVEV (reference sequence). The CDR3 region is CASSFLSDGGSNQPQHF. The CDR3, as DNA: TGTGCCAGCAGTTTTCTTTCGGACGGCGGTAGCAATCAGCCCCAGCATTTT.

This clonotype appeared many times. V is TRBV20-1 and J is TRBJ1-2, with D possibly matching TRBD1 (6 bases). The germline V and J ends were trimmed by 6 bases and 2 bases, with 13 bases remaining between them. Per the germline V gene, CDR1 is DFQATT and CDR2 is SNEGSKA (reference sequence). CDR3 size: 13 residues. CDR3 coding DNA: TGCAGTGCACCGGACAGACTGAACTATGGCTACACCTTC. Its translation: CSAPDRLNYGYTF.

The chain joins TRBV5-5 to TRBJ1-4; weak D call: TRBD1 (5 bases). Germline values: CDR1 SGHKS, CDR2 YYEKEE (reference sequence). CDR3 size: 16 residues. Trimming shortened V by 0 bases and J by 6 bases, and 15 bases separated the two germline ends. The CDR3 DNA reads TGTGCCAGCAGCTTGGCCTTCGAGGGGTTGGATGAAAAACTGTTTTTT. It yields the protein CASSLAFEGLDEKLFF.

This rearrangement joins TRBV7-9 to TRBJ1-1; D gene ambiguous. This CDR3 has 12 amino acids. Germline V gives CDR1 SEHNR, CDR2 FQNEAQ (reference sequence). V lost 1 base and J lost 7, with 7 bases in between. The CDR3 DNA sequence: TGTGCCAGCAGCTTAGAGGCAGTTGAAGCTTTCTTT. This translates into CASSLEAVEAFF.

The chain combines TRBV3-1 with TRBJ2-7, with 9 bases aligning to TRBD1. This CDR3 comprises 13 residues. With V trimmed by 4 bases and J by 9 bases, 7 bases remained unmatched. Germline lookup yields CDR1 LGHDT and CDR2 YNNKEL (reference sequence). CDR3: CASSPGQGRGQYF. DNA for the CDR3: TGTGCCAGCAGCCCCGGACAGGGGCGTGGGCAGTACTTC.

This chain connects TRBV7-2 to TRBJ1-2; no firm D call. CDR3 length equals 14 residues. Trimming removed 2 bases from V and 0 bases from J, with 7 bases in between. Germline CDR1 reads SGHTA; CDR2 reads FQGNSA. The CDR3 bases are TGTGCCAGCAGCTTATTCACGGCTAACTATGGCTACACCTTC. This codes for CASSLFTANYGYTF.

This clonotype has only one observation. The chain has TRBV7-7 and TRBJ2-3; D may be TRBD1 (6 bases). V was clipped by 5 bases and J by 7 bases, with 19 bases between them. In germline, CDR1 is SSHAT, CDR2 FNYEAQ (reference sequence). This CDR3 is built from 15 residues. DNA for the CDR3: TGTGCCAGCAGCCCCCTAGCAGGGGCGAGGAATACGCAGTATTTT. It yields the protein CASSPLAGARNTQYF.

This clonotype showed up many times. The chain combines TRBV7-2 with TRBJ2-7, with D perhaps matching TRBD1 or TRBD2 (6 bases each). The germline V gene encodes CDR1 SGHTA and CDR2 FQGNSA. The germline V and J ends were trimmed by 1 base and 7 bases, with 14 bases remaining between them. The CDR3 spans 14 residues. As DNA, the CDR3 is TGTGCCAGCAGCTTAGGTTCGGGGGCGGGGGAGCAGTACTTC. Translation gives CASSLGSGAGEQYF.

This clonotype occurred a few times. CDR3 residues: CASSLGQIRLNEQFF. CDR3 coding DNA: TGTGCCAGCAGTTTAGGGCAGATTAGACTCAATGAGCAGTTCTTC. The chain uses TRBV12-3 or TRBV12-4 and TRBJ2-1; D remains unclear. V lost 1 base and J lost 6, with 13 bases in between. The CDR3 loop spans 15 amino acids.

The CDR3 reads CASRDSGGIGEQYF. DNA of the CDR3: TGTGCCAGCAGGGACAGCGGGGGGATTGGGGAGCAGTACTTC. This chain connects TRBV12-3 or TRBV12-4 to TRBJ2-5, with 9 bases aligning to TRBD2. The J segment lost 11 bases and the V segment lost 6 bases, leaving 13 bases of the junction unmatched. CDR3 length equals 14 residues.

This clonotype was recorded a few times. V is TRBV12-3 or TRBV12-4 and J is TRBJ2-1; D gene uncertain. Trimming removed 6 bases at V and 6 bases at J, with 15 bases between. This CDR3 is 14 amino acids long. CDR3 sequence reads: CASSAIGFGNEQFF. The DNA for the CDR3 is TGTGCCAGCAGCGCGATCGGGTTCGGCAATGAGCAGTTCTTC.

A note on this clonotype: A junction boundary mismatches the germline segment, possibly from a read error. V and J are TRBV12-3 or TRBV12-4 and TRBJ2-1; weak D call: TRBD2 (7 bases). There are 17 residues in the CDR3. In DNA form, the CDR3 reads TGTGCCAGTAGTTTAGGTGGGGGGGGGGCCTCCTACAATGAGCAGTTCTTC. This sequence encodes CASSLGGGGASYNEQFF.

The chain recombines TRBV12-3 or TRBV12-4 with TRBJ2-4; the D gene could be TRBD1 or TRBD2 (5 bases each). With 8 bases removed from V and 13 bases from J, the gap between germline ends came to 21 bases. CDR3 length equals 13 residues. The CDR3 DNA reads as TGTGCCAGCGGCCCCGGGACCCAATACGGGCAGTACTTC. It encodes CASGPGTQYGQYF.

This clonotype was seen a few times. V and J are TRBV5-6 and TRBJ2-5, with D possibly matching TRBD2 (6 bases). Between the trimmed V and J ends, which lost 3 bases and 1 base, there was a span of 10 bases. The germline V gene encodes CDR1 SGHDT and CDR2 YYEEEE. The CDR3 sequence is 14 residues long. The CDR3 spells CASSWGVTQETQYF. As DNA, the CDR3 is TGTGCCAGCAGCTGGGGGGTTACCCAAGAGACCCAGTACTTC.

This clonotype came up a few times. V usage is TRBV29-1 and J usage is TRBJ1-1, with D perhaps TRBD1 (5 bases). Germline V gene sequence: CDR1 SQVTM, CDR2 ANQGSEA. CDR3 length equals 14 residues. The V end was cut by 4 bases, the J end by 0 bases, with 12 bases between. The CDR3 protein is CSVGGVQLNTEAFF. As DNA, the CDR3 is TGCAGCGTTGGAGGGGTACAACTGAACACTGAAGCTTTCTTT.

Worth noting for this clonotype: A single base separates this from a much larger clone, so it may be a read error. The chain recombines TRBV4-1 with TRBJ2-7, with D perhaps TRBD2 (5 bases). The germline V gene encodes CDR1 MGHRA and CDR2 YSYEKL. This CDR3 comprises 14 residues. Written as DNA, the CDR3 is TGCGCCAGCAGCAATGAGGGCAGGAGAGAGACCCAGAACTTC. Amino acid sequence: CASSNEGRRETQNF.

This clonotype was seen a handful of times. The chain links TRBV30 to TRBJ1-2, with D maybe TRBD1 (5 bases). The V and J ends lost 5 bases and 8 bases respectively, with 12 bases between them. The CDR3 spans 11 residues. In germline, CDR1 is GTSNPN, CDR2 SVGIG (reference sequence). Written as DNA, the CDR3 is TGTGCCTGGGGGGGGTTTAGCGGCTACACCTTC. Amino acids: CAWGGFSGYTF.

The sample holds a few counts of this clonotype. The chain recombines TRBV13 with TRBJ2-3, with TRBD2 matching 9 bases. Germline CDR1 and CDR2: PRHDT and FYEKMQ (reference sequence). V gave up 5 bases and J gave up 2 bases; unmatched junction bases: 8. The length of the CDR3 is 16 residues. In nucleotides, the CDR3 is TGTGCCAGCAGCCAACGAGCTAGCGGGGACACAGATACGCAGTATTTT. Its protein is CASSQRASGDTDTQYF.

This clonotype was seen many times. The chain combines TRBV28 with TRBJ1-5; TRBD1 might be the D (5 bases). Trimming stripped 1 base from V and 7 bases from J, with 17 bases between. Looked up from germline, CDR1 is MDHEN and CDR2 is SYDVKM. The CDR3 runs 16 residues. CDR3 sequence: CASSLSPRGGGQPQHF. The CDR3, as DNA: TGTGCCAGCAGTTTATCGCCTCGCGGGGGAGGGCAGCCCCAGCATTTT.

This chain joins TRBV5-1 and TRBJ1-1, with 7 bases lining up with TRBD1. The CDR3 consists of 13 residues. Trimming took 1 base from V and 7 from J; bases not matched to a gene: 4. In germline, CDR1 is SGHRS, CDR2 YFSETQ. CDR3 DNA sequence: TGCGCCAGCAGCTTGCCGGGACAGTTTGAAGCTTTCTTT. It encodes CASSLPGQFEAFF.

This clonotype occurred a few times. This rearrangement joins TRBV4-1 to TRBJ1-1; D unresolved. The CDR3 sequence is 15 residues long. Germline V gene sequence: CDR1 MGHRA, CDR2 YSYEKL. The V and J ends lost 3 bases and 3 bases respectively, with 14 bases between them. The DNA for the CDR3 is TGCGCCAGCAGCCATTCTGCCGTACGGGACACTGAAGCTTTCTTT. It encodes CASSHSAVRDTEAFF.

This clonotype was seen only a few times. The chain carries TRBV15 and TRBJ1-5; D is unclear. The V end was cut by 0 bases, the J end by 3 bases, with 9 bases between. Germline CDR1 reads LNHNV; CDR2 reads YYDKDF (reference sequence). This CDR3 is 15 amino acids long. The CDR3 DNA is TGTGCCACCAGCAGAGATCCCAGTCCCAATCAGCCCCAGCATTTT. Translation: CATSRDPSPNQPQHF.

This sequence joins TRBV5-1 and TRBJ1-4, with D tentatively TRBD1 (5 bases). The CDR3 has 14 residues. V dropped 0 bases and J dropped 11 bases, with 14 bases sitting between them. Germline V gene data show CDR1 as SGHRS and CDR2 as YFSETQ. This chain's CDR3 is CASSLETAPKKLFF. Written as DNA, the CDR3 is TGCGCCAGCAGCTTGGAGACAGCCCCCAAGAAACTGTTTTTT.

The genes are TRBV18 and TRBJ2-5; no reliable D call. Per the germline V gene, CDR1 is KGHSH and CDR2 is LQKENI. Trimming shortened V by 0 bases and J by 11 bases, and 13 bases separated the two germline ends. The CDR3 consists of 13 residues. The CDR3 loop reads CASSPPSINEQYF. The CDR3 DNA is TGTGCCAGCTCACCACCGAGCATCAATGAGCAGTACTTC.

This clonotype has at least ten counts. V is TRBV4-1 and J is TRBJ2-7; no clear D. The CDR3 loop spans 13 amino acids. V was cut by 0 bases and J by 4 bases, with 7 bases left in between. Germline V gene sequence: CDR1 MGHRA, CDR2 YSYEKL. The CDR3 spells CASSQEILYEQYF. As DNA, the CDR3 is TGCGCCAGCAGCCAAGAAATTCTTTACGAGCAGTACTTC.

The sample holds many counts of this clonotype. This sequence joins TRBV29-1 and TRBJ2-1; D could derive from TRBD1 or TRBD2 (5 bases each). This CDR3 is 12 amino acids long. Trimming cost V 0 bases and J 6 bases, with 6 bases left between them. Per the germline V gene, CDR1 is SQVTM and CDR2 is ANQGSEA. CDR3 bases: TGCAGCGTTGAAGAGGGGGTCAATGAGCAGTTCTTC. It is translated as CSVEEGVNEQFF.

The chain has TRBV7-9 and TRBJ2-7, with TRBD2 identical over 8 bases. V dropped 1 base and J dropped 5; count of bases not matched to a gene: 7. This CDR3 is 15 amino acids long. The germline gives CDR1 SEHNR, CDR2 FQNEAQ (reference sequence). The CDR3 sequence is CASSLVRRGGNEQYF. The DNA of the CDR3 is TGTGCCAGCAGCTTAGTTCGTCGGGGGGGTAACGAGCAGTACTTC.

This clonotype was recorded many times. The rearrangement uses TRBV7-9 and TRBJ2-7, with D uncertain. Trimming shortened V by 4 bases and J by 2 bases, and 15 bases separated the two germline ends. Germline CDR1 reads SEHNR; CDR2 reads FQNEAQ (reference sequence). This CDR3 is 15 amino acids long. For the CDR3, the DNA is TGTGCCAGCAGCTCCCCGGGCACCCACCCCTACGAGCAGTACTTC. Translated, it gives CASSSPGTHPYEQYF.

This clonotype came up a few times. The CDR3 DNA reads as TGTGCCAGCAGTTTACAACAGAACACTGAAGCTTTCTTT. This encodes CASSLQQNTEAFF. The rearrangement uses TRBV28 and TRBJ1-1; D ambiguous. The CDR3 extends over 13 amino acids. From germline, CDR1 is MDHEN and CDR2 SYDVKM. Trimming took off 2 bases at V and 1 base at J, with 5 bases between the two ends.